This T cell receptor (beta chain) was obtained from a study of blood T cell repertoires in COVID-19. Study-wide background: There were acute and convalescent COVID-19 samples, and they came from the United States, Italy and Spain. The analysed material was cDNA or gDNA that came from T cells, B-cell-depleted T cells, or PBMCs.

CDR1 is GTSNPN, CDR2 SVGIG, per germline (reference sequence). CDR3 size: 11 residues. V dropped 3 bases and J dropped 2 bases, with 5 bases sitting between them. In the authors' workflow: Amplifying reference gene primers gave estimates of nucleated cell counts. The repertoire was sequenced with immunoSEQ multiplex PCR; TCRdb's copy has only in-frame clones and lacks some. The D gene and trimming were derived from the DNA, and the V and J assignments and clone size from that table. The sample holds 250,000 or so clones, 85% to 90% seen once. Only a few counts were recorded for this clone. Sequences were obtained from PBMCs or T cells enriched from blood (not recorded which). The chain employs TRBV30 and TRBJ2-7, with D possibly being TRBD2 (5 bases). The TCR comes from a man aged 40-55 years who had recovered from COVID-19. CDR3 nucleotide sequence: TGTGCCTGGAGGAGGGCCTACGAGCAGTACTTC. Protein sequence: CAWRRAYEQYF.